Given below is one T cell receptor (beta chain) in context. Its antigen is still unknown. Data came from immunoSEQ multiplex PCR; TCRdb stores just in-frame clones and leaves some out. In the table there are some 20,000 clones, approximately 79% of which are singletons. The data stem from a study of graft-versus-host responses after intestinal transplantation. At the level of the study: Isolated intestinal, liver-intestinal, or multivisceral transplants were what recipients had. Every one of the recipients received anti-thymocyte globulin induction and afterwards took tacrolimus and steroids for about 3 years. Regarding the study as a whole: The presence of high graft-versus-host to host-versus-graft clonal ratios in allografts characterized patients with graft-donor T cell macrochimerism.

Processing was applied to graft tissue in order to liberate intraepithelial and lamina propria lymphocytes. Trimming removed 6 bases from V and 2 bases from J, with 10 bases in between. The CDR3 loop spans 13 amino acids. Germline CDR1 reads SGHTA; CDR2 reads FQGNSA. The gene calls are TRBV7-2 and TRBJ1-1, with unresolved D. The sequence came from a human patient who received an intestinal transplant, so some T cells may come from the graft donor. Sequenced material: ileum tissue, taken around 20 days after intestinal transplant. CDR3 protein: CASSYQLNTEAFF. CDR3 nucleotides: TGTGCCAGCAGTTATCAGTTAAACACTGAAGCTTTCTTT.